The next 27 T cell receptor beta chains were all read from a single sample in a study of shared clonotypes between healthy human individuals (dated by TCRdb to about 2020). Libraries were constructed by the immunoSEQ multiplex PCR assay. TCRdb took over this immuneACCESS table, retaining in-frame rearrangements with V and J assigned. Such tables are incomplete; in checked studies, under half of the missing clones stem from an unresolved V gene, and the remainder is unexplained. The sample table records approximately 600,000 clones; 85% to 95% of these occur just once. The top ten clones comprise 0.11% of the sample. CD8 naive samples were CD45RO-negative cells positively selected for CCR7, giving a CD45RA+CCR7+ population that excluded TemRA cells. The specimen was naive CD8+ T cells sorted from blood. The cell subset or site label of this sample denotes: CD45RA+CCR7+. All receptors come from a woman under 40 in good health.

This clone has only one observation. The CDR3 coding sequence is TGTGCCAGCGGGTGCAGAGCGGGAGTGGTCCACGAGCAGTACTTC. Protein sequence: CASGCRAGVVHEQYF. The chain uses TRBV28 and TRBJ2-7, with 8 bases that match TRBD2. The CDR3 is 15 amino acids. J lost 5 bases, V lost 8 bases, and 14 bases had no gene match. CDR1 and CDR2 (germline): MDHEN, SYDVKM.

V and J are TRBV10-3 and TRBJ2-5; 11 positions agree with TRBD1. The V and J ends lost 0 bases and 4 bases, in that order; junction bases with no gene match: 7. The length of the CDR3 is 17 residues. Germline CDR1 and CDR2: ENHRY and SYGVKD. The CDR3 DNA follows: TGTGCCATCAGTGAGTCGAGGGACAGGGGGAAGGGAGAGACCCAGTACTTC. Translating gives CAISESRDRGKGETQYF.

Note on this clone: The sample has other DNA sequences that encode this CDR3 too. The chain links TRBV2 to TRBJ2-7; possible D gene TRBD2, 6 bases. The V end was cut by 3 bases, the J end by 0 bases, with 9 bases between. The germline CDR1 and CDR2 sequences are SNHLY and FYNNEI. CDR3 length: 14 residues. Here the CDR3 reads CASSEGSGSYEQYF. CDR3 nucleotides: TGTGCCAGCAGTGAGGGTAGCGGCTCCTACGAGCAGTACTTC. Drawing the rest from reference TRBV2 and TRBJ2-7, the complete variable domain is EPEVTQTPSHQVTQMGQEVILRCVPISNHLYFYWYRQILGQKVEFLVSFYNNEISEKSEIFDDQFSVERPDGSNFTLKIRSTKLEDSAMYFCASSEGSGSYEQYFGPGTRLTVT.

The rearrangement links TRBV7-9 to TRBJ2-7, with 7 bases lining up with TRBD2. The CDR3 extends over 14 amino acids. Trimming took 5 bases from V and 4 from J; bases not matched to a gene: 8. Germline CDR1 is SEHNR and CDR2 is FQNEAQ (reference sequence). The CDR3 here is CASSGSGTLYEQYF. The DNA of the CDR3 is TGTGCCAGCAGCGGGAGCGGGACCCTGTACGAGCAGTACTTC. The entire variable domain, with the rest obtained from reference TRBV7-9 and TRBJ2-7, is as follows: DTGVSQNPRHKITKRGQNVTFRCDPISEHNRLYWYRQTLGQGPEFLTYFQNEAQLEKSRLLSDRFSAERPKGSFSTLEIQRTEQGDSAMYLCASSGSGTLYEQYFGPGTRLTVT.

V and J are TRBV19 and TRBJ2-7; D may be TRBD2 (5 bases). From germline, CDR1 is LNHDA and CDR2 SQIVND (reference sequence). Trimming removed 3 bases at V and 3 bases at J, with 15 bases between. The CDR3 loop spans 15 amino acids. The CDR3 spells CASSILGGPSYEQYF. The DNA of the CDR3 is TGTGCCAGTAGTATTCTAGGCGGGCCTAGCTACGAGCAGTACTTC.

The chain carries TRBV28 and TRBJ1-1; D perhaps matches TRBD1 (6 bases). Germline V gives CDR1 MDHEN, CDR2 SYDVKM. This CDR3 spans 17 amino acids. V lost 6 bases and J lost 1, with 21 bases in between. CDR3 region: CASSDTPTGTKNTEAFF. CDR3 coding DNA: TGTGCCAGCAGCGATACCCCCACCGGGACAAAGAACACTGAAGCTTTCTTT.

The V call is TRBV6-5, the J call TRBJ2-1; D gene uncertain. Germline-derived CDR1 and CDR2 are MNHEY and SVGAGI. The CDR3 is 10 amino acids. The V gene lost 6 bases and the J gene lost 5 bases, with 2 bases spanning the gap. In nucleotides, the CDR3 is TGTGCCAGCAGGGACAATGAGCAGTTCTTC. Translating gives CASRDNEQFF.

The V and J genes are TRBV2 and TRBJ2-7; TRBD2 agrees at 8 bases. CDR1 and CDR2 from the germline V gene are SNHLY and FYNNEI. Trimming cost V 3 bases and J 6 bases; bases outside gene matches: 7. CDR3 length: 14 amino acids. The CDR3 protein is CASSDQRESPEQYF. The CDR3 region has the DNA TGTGCCAGCAGTGACCAGCGGGAGTCACCCGAGCAGTACTTC. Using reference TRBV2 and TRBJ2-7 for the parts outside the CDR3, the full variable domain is EPEVTQTPSHQVTQMGQEVILRCVPISNHLYFYWYRQILGQKVEFLVSFYNNEISEKSEIFDDQFSVERPDGSNFTLKIRSTKLEDSAMYFCASSDQRESPEQYFGPGTRLTVT.

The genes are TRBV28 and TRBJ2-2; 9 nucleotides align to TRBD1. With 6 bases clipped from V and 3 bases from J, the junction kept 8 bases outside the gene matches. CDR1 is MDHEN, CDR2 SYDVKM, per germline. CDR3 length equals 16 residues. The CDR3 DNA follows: TGTGCCAGCAGCCCCCTTACAGGGGGCTACACCGGGGAGCTGTTTTTT. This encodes CASSPLTGGYTGELFF.

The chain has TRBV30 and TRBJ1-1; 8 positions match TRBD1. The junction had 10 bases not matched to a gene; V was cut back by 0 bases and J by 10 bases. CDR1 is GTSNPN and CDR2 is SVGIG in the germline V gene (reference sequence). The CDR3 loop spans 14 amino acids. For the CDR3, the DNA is TGTGCCTGGAGTGTTGGGGCAGGGGGCGCGGGAGCTTTCTTT. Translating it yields CAWSVGAGGAGAFF.

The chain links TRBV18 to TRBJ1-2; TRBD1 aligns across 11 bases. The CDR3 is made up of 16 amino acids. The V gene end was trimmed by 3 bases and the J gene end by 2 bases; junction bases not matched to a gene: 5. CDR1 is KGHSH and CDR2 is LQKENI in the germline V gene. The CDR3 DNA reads TGTGCCAGCTCACCGGGACAGGGGGTAACGAACTATGGCTACACCTTC. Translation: CASSPGQGVTNYGYTF.

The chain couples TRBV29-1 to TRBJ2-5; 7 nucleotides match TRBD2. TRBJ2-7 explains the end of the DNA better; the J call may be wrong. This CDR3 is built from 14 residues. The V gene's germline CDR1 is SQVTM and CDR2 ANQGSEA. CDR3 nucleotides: TGCAGCGTTGTTGCGGGAGAGGTCCCCTACGAGCAGTACTTC. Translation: CSVVAGEVPYEQYF.

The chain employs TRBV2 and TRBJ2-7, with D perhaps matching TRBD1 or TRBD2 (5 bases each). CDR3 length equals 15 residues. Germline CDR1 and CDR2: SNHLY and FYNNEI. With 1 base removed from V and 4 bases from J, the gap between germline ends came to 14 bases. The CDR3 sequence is CASSEENLGEYEQYF. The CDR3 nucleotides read TGTGCCAGCAGTGAAGAAAATTTGGGGGAATACGAGCAGTACTTC.

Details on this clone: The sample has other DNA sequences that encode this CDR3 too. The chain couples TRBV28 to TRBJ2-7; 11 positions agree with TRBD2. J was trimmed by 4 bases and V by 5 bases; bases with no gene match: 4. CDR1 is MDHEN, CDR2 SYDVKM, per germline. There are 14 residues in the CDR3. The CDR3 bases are TGTGCCAGCAGTCTAGCGGGGGGCAGTTACGAGCAGTACTTC. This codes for CASSLAGGSYEQYF. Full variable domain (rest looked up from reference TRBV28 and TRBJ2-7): DVKVTQSSRYLVKRTGEKVFLECVQDMDHENMFWYRQDPGLGLRLIYFSYDVKMKEKGDIPEGYSVSREKKERFSLILESASTNQTSMYLCASSLAGGSYEQYFGPGTRLTVT.

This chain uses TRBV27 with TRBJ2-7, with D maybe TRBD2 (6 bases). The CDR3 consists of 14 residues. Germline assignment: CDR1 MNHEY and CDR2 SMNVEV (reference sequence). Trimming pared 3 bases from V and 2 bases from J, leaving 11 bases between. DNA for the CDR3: TGTGCCAGCAGTTTTGGGAGGTTCGCCTACGAGCAGTACTTC. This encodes CASSFGRFAYEQYF.

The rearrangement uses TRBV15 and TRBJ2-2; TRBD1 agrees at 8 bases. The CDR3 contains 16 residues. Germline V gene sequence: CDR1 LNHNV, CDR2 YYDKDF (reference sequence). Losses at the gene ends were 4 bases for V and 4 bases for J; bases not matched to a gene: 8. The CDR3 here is CATSTGDRGPTGELFF. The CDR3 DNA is TGTGCCACCAGCACCGGAGACAGGGGACCCACCGGGGAGCTGTTTTTT.

The CDR3 sequence is CASSPALRAPNEQFF. DNA of the CDR3: TGTGCCAGCTCACCGGCTTTGAGGGCGCCGAATGAGCAGTTCTTC. The chain couples TRBV18 to TRBJ2-1, with a tentative D call TRBD2 (5 bases). Per germline, CDR1 KGHSH and CDR2 LQKENI. Trimming shortened V by 3 bases and J by 7 bases, and 16 bases separated the two germline ends. The CDR3 has 15 amino acids.

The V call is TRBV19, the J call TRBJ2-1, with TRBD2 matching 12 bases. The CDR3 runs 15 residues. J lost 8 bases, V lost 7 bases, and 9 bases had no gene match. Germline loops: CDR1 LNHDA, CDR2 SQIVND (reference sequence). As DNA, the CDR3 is TGTGCCAGTACAGATCTAGCGGGAGGGCCCCATGAGCAGTTCTTC. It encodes CASTDLAGGPHEQFF.

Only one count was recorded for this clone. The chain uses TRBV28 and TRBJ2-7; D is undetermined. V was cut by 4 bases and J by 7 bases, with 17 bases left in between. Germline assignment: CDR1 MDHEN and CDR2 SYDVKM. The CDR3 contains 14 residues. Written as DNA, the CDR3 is TGTGCCAGCAGTTCGCCCCATCGTGTATTTGAGCAGTACTTC. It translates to CASSSPHRVFEQYF.

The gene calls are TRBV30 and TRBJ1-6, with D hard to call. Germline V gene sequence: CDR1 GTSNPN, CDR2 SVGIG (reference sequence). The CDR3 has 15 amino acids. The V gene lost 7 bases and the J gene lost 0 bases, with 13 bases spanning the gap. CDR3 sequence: CASSESHSYNSPLHF. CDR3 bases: TGTGCCTCCTCTGAAAGTCACTCCTATAATTCACCCCTCCACTTT.

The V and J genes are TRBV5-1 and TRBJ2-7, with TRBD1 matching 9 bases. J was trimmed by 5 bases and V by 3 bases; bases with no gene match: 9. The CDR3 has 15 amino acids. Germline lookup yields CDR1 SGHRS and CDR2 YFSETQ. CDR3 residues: CASSWSGTGIDEQYF. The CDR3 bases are TGCGCCAGCAGCTGGTCCGGGACAGGGATCGACGAGCAGTACTTC. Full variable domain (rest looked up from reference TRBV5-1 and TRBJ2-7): KAGVTQTPRYLIKTRGQQVTLSCSPISGHRSVSWYQQTPGQGLQFLFEYFSETQRNKGNFPGRFSGRQFSNSRSEMNVSTLELGDSALYLCASSWSGTGIDEQYFGPGTRLTVT.

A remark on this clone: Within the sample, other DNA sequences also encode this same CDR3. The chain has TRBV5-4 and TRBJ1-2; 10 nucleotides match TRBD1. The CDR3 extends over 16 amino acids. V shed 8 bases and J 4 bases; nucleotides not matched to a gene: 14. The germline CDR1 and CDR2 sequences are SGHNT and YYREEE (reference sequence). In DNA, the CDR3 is TGTGCCAGTAGCCCCACCGGGACAGGGGCAATCTATGGCTACACCTTC. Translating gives CASSPTGTGAIYGYTF.

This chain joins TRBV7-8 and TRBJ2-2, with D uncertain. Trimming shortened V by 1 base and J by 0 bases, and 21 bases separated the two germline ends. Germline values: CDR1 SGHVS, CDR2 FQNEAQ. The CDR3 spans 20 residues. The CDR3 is CASSLVVTLIDLANTGELFF. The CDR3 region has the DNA TGTGCCAGCAGCTTAGTGGTGACTCTCATTGATTTAGCGAACACCGGGGAGCTGTTTTTT.

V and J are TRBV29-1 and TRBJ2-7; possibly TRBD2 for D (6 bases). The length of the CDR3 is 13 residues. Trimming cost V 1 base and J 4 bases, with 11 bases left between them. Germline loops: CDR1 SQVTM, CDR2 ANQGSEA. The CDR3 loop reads CSVEGRGTYEQYF. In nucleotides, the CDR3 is TGCAGCGTTGAAGGGCGGGGCACTTACGAGCAGTACTTC.

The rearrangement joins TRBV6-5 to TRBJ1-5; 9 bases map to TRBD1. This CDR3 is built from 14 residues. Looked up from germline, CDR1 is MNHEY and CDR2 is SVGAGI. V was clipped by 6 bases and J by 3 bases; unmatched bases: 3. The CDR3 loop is CASRQGADNQPQHF. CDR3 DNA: TGTGCCAGCAGACAGGGGGCGGACAATCAGCCCCAGCATTTT.

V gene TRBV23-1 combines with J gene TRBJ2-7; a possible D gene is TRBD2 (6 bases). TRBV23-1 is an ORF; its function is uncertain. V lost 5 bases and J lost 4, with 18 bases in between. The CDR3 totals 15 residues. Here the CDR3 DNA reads TGCGCCAGCAGTGTGCGCGGGAAAGCTCAGTACGAGCAGTACTTC. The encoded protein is CASSVRGKAQYEQYF.

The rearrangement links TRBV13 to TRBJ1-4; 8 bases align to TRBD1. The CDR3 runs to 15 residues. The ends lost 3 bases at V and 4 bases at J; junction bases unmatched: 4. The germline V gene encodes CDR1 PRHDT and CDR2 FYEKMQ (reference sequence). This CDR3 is CASSFAGTGNEKLFF. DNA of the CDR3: TGTGCCAGCAGCTTTGCTGGGACAGGTAATGAAAAACTGTTTTTT.